One and the same sample provided the 31 T cell receptor beta chains below, sequenced in a study of blood T cell repertoires in COVID-19. The method was immunoSEQ multiplex PCR; TCRdb's version includes in-frame clones alone and lacks a portion of them. The sample includes some 16,000 clones, approximately 86% of them seen just once. The sample taken for sequencing was peripheral blood. Receptors originate from a human donor in a cohort sampled during active COVID-19.

This chain uses TRBV7-9 with TRBJ2-2; perhaps TRBD1 as D (6 bases). The V gene lost 3 bases and the J gene lost 0 bases, with 11 bases spanning the gap. Germline values: CDR1 SEHNR, CDR2 FQNEAQ (reference sequence). CDR3 length: 16 amino acids. The CDR3 loop reads CASSLWDTANTGELFF. CDR3 DNA: TGTGCCAGCAGCTTGTGGGACACCGCGAACACCGGGGAGCTGTTTTTT. The full variable domain, its missing parts supplied by reference TRBV7-9 and TRBJ2-2, is DTGVSQNPRHKITKRGQNVTFRCDPISEHNRLYWYRQTLGQGPEFLTYFQNEAQLEKSRLLSDRFSAERPKGSFSTLEIQRTEQGDSAMYLCASSLWDTANTGELFFGEGSRLTVL.

This chain joins TRBV7-2 and TRBJ1-2; perhaps TRBD1 as D (5 bases). CDR3 length: 15 amino acids. V lost 5 bases, J lost 4 bases, and 17 bases lay in between. Germline V gene sequence: CDR1 SGHTA, CDR2 FQGNSA. The CDR3 DNA sequence: TGTGCCAGCAGCCTCGCCTCAGGGAAGGCCTATGGCTACACCTTC. This encodes CASSLASGKAYGYTF. The full variable domain, rest sourced from reference TRBV7-2 and TRBJ1-2, is GAGVSQSPSNKVTEKGKDVELRCDPISGHTALYWYRQSLGQGLEFLIYFQGNSAPDKSGLPSDRFSAERTGGSVSTLTIQRTQQEDSAVYLCASSLASGKAYGYTFGSGTRLTVV.

The gene calls are TRBV9 and TRBJ2-2; D ambiguous. V lost 4 bases, J lost 6 bases, and 10 bases lay in between. Germline V gene lookup returns CDR1 SGDLS and CDR2 YYNGEE. The CDR3 spans 13 residues. CDR3 nucleotide sequence: TGTGCCAGCAGCCTATTTAGCCCCGGGGAGCTGTTTTTT. Translated, it gives CASSLFSPGELFF.

The V gene is TRBV5-8, the J gene TRBJ2-1; 10 nucleotides align to TRBD2. With V trimmed by 0 bases and J by 7 bases, 4 bases remained unmatched. The CDR3 loop spans 15 amino acids. Germline CDR1 reads SGHTS; CDR2 reads YDEGEE. This chain's CDR3 is CASSLEAGGLNEQFF. The CDR3 coding sequence is TGTGCCAGCAGCTTGGAAGCGGGGGGGCTGAATGAGCAGTTCTTC.

CDR3 nucleotides: TGCGCCAGCAGCCAGGGGGGGGGACAGGGAATACTCTGGGGAGGCTACACCTTC. Amino acids: CASSQGGGQGILWGGYTF. The genes are TRBV4-1 and TRBJ1-2, with 9 bases matching TRBD1. With 3 bases clipped from V and 8 bases from J, the junction kept 19 bases outside the gene matches. Germline CDR1 is MGHRA and CDR2 is YSYEKL. The CDR3 has 18 residues.

The rearrangement joins TRBV20-1 to TRBJ1-1; unclear D gene. V shed 4 bases and J shed 1 base, with 4 bases lying between them. Germline V gene data show CDR1 as DFQATT and CDR2 as SNEGSKA (reference sequence). This CDR3 region has 11 residues. CDR3: CSAKQNTEAFF. The DNA of the CDR3 is TGCAGTGCTAAACAGAACACTGAAGCTTTCTTT.

The table lists this clone with a count of one. This chain links TRBV27 with TRBJ1-2, with no clear D. CDR1 and CDR2 from the germline V gene are MNHEY and SMNVEV (reference sequence). CDR3 length: 14 amino acids. V was pared by 2 bases and J by 5 bases, with 12 bases between. CDR3 protein: CASSLLSPPYGYTF. The CDR3 DNA reads TGTGCCAGCAGTTTACTCAGTCCGCCGTATGGCTACACCTTC.

The V and J genes are TRBV5-1 and TRBJ2-3, with D maybe TRBD1 (7 bases). The CDR3 runs to 13 residues. The V end was cut by 7 bases, the J end by 2 bases, with 11 bases between. Germline V gene lookup returns CDR1 SGHRS and CDR2 YFSETQ. CDR3 protein: CASQGGYTDTQYF. The CDR3 coding sequence is TGCGCCAGCCAGGGGGGTTACACAGATACGCAGTATTTT.

Only a few counts were recorded for this clone. The chain joins TRBV2 to TRBJ2-3; D remains ambiguous. Germline loops: CDR1 SNHLY, CDR2 FYNNEI. This CDR3 contains 15 residues. V was trimmed by 2 bases and J by 2 bases, leaving 11 bases between them. The CDR3 spells CASSEPGYPTDTQYF. The CDR3 DNA follows: TGTGCCAGCAGTGAACCAGGATATCCCACAGATACGCAGTATTTT.

This clone was found a few times. The chain links TRBV27 to TRBJ1-1; 9 bases are shared with TRBD1. The V segment lost 4 bases and the J segment 5 bases; nucleotides outside the gene matches: 5. The CDR3 has 14 amino acids. CDR1 MNHEY and CDR2 SMNVEV come from the germline V gene (reference sequence). Written as DNA, the CDR3 is TGTGCCAGCAGTTCACACAGGGGGCCAACTGAAGCTTTCTTT. It yields the protein CASSSHRGPTEAFF.

This clone was seen once. The chain carries TRBV28 and TRBJ1-1, with D possibly matching TRBD1 (6 bases). The germline V gene encodes CDR1 MDHEN and CDR2 SYDVKM. The CDR3 runs to 13 residues. Trimming removed 7 bases at V and 0 bases at J, with 9 bases between. The DNA of the CDR3 is TGTGCCAGCACCGGACAGATGAACACTGAAGCTTTCTTT. This sequence encodes CASTGQMNTEAFF.

This clone occurred a few times. The chain joins TRBV7-9 to TRBJ2-5; tentatively, D is TRBD1 (5 bases). The CDR3 is 15 amino acids. Trimming left V 4 bases short and J 5 bases short, with 17 bases between. The germline V gene encodes CDR1 SEHNR and CDR2 FQNEAQ (reference sequence). As DNA, the CDR3 is TGTGCCAGCAGCTACCCACTAAGGGGTTTGGAGACCCAGTACTTC. This gives the protein CASSYPLRGLETQYF.

This rearrangement joins TRBV4-2 to TRBJ1-2; 9 positions agree with TRBD1. The CDR3 runs to 16 residues. Germline CDR1 reads LGHNA; CDR2 reads YNFKEQ. J was trimmed by 2 bases and V by 3 bases; bases with no gene match: 7. The DNA of the CDR3 is TGTGCCAGCAGCCATCCCCCCGGGACAGGGAACTATGGCTACACCTTC. This gives the protein CASSHPPGTGNYGYTF.

The chain uses TRBV3-1 (or the pseudogene TRBV3-2) and TRBJ2-1; 11 positions match TRBD2. V shed 0 bases, J shed 7 bases, and the junction held 14 bases outside the gene matches. Germline loops: CDR1 LGHDT, CDR2 YNNKEL (reference sequence). The CDR3 sequence is 19 residues long. CDR3 sequence (DNA): TGTGCCAGCAGCCAAGATAGTTTTTTTGGGGCTAGCGGGAGGAATGAGCAGTTCTTC. It codes for CASSQDSFFGASGRNEQFF.

The V gene is TRBV5-5, the J gene TRBJ1-1; no clear D. Trimming left V 7 bases short and J 0 bases short, with 16 bases between. The CDR3 length is 15 residues. Germline CDR1 reads SGHKS; CDR2 reads YYEKEE (reference sequence). CDR3 nucleotide sequence: TGTGCCAGCTCCCCCCGCCCGGGGATGAACACTGAAGCTTTCTTT. This sequence encodes CASSPRPGMNTEAFF.

This clone showed up just once. This chain links TRBV6-1 with TRBJ2-3; TRBD2 aligns across 9 bases. V shed 3 bases, J shed 0 bases, and the junction held 7 bases outside the gene matches. Germline V gene data show CDR1 as MNHNS and CDR2 as SASEGT. This CDR3 has 17 amino acids. CDR3 protein: CASSERGGSYSTDTQYF. The CDR3 DNA reads TGTGCCAGCAGTGAGCGGGGGGGATCATATAGCACAGATACGCAGTATTTT.

The chain recombines TRBV2 with TRBJ2-2, with 11 bases identical to TRBD2. The trim removed 2 bases at V and 6 bases at J, leaving 5 bases unmatched. The CDR3 runs to 16 residues. The germline CDR1 and CDR2 sequences are SNHLY and FYNNEI. CDR3 in amino acids: CASSESSGGFAGELFF. The CDR3 bases are TGTGCCAGCAGTGAATCTAGCGGGGGGTTCGCCGGGGAGCTGTTTTTT.

The CDR3 loop reads CASGLRSNEKLFF. DNA of the CDR3: TGTGCTAGTGGTTTGAGGAGTAATGAAAAACTGTTTTTT. The chain links TRBV12-5 to TRBJ1-4; D is unclear. The CDR3 sequence is 13 residues long. V was clipped by 2 bases and J by 4 bases, with 5 bases between them. Germline CDR1 is LGHNT and CDR2 is FRNRAP.

The CDR3 nucleotides read TGTGCCAGCAGCTCCAATCCCCCGACTGCCCGGCCTAATGAGCAGTTCTTC. It specifies CASSSNPPTARPNEQFF. The V and J genes are TRBV5-4 and TRBJ2-1; D is ambiguous. The CDR3 loop spans 17 amino acids. V was shortened by 3 bases and J by 7 bases, with 23 bases between the two germline ends. CDR1 is SGHNT, CDR2 YYREEE, per germline (reference sequence).

This chain joins TRBV3-1 (or the pseudogene TRBV3-2) and TRBJ1-5; the D gene is possibly TRBD1 (5 bases). The CDR3 contains 15 residues. Trimming cost V 4 bases and J 9 bases, with 19 bases left between them. Germline V gene sequence: CDR1 LGHDT, CDR2 YNNKEL (reference sequence). This CDR3 is CASSRGGDFLGPQHF. The CDR3 DNA reads TGTGCCAGCAGCCGTGGGGGGGACTTTCTGGGGCCCCAGCATTTT.

This clone was observed once. CDR3 sequence: CASSLDYRGENGYTF. The CDR3, as DNA: TGTGCCAGCAGCTTAGACTACAGGGGAGAAAATGGCTACACCTTC. The chain uses TRBV7-2 and TRBJ1-2, with 7 nucleotides matching TRBD1. The CDR3 consists of 15 residues. Germline CDR1 SGHTA, CDR2 FQGNSA. The trim removed 1 base at V and 6 bases at J, leaving 8 bases unmatched. Filled out from reference TRBV7-2 and TRBJ1-2, the complete variable domain reads GAGVSQSPSNKVTEKGKDVELRCDPISGHTALYWYRQSLGQGLEFLIYFQGNSAPDKSGLPSDRFSAERTGGSVSTLTIQRTQQEDSAVYLCASSLDYRGENGYTFGSGTRLTVV.

CDR3 nucleotides: TGTGCCAGCAGTTTTGGGGCTAGAGCCTACGAGCAGTACTTC. Residues: CASSFGARAYEQYF. The rearrangement links TRBV27 to TRBJ2-7, with D tentatively TRBD1 (5 bases). Germline V CDR1 and CDR2: MNHEY, SMNVEV (reference sequence). CDR3 length: 14 residues. V lost 3 bases to trimming and J lost 2 bases, with 11 bases between them.

This clone has only one observation. The chain has TRBV2 and TRBJ2-2; TRBD2 aligns across 7 bases. From germline, CDR1 is SNHLY and CDR2 FYNNEI. The CDR3 sequence is 14 residues long. The junction had 3 bases not matched to a gene; V was cut back by 7 bases and J by 1 base. CDR3 region: CASNGGENTGELFF. Here the CDR3 DNA reads TGTGCCAGCAATGGGGGGGAGAACACCGGGGAGCTGTTTTTT. Combining the CDR3 with reference TRBV2 and TRBJ2-2 gives the whole variable domain EPEVTQTPSHQVTQMGQEVILRCVPISNHLYFYWYRQILGQKVEFLVSFYNNEISEKSEIFDDQFSVERPDGSNFTLKIRSTKLEDSAMYFCASNGGENTGELFFGEGSRLTVL.

In regard to this clone: Germline is not matched at one junction end, which may reflect a read error. V and J are TRBV2 and TRBJ2-7; the D is unclear. The CDR3 covers 12 residues. CDR1 is SNHLY and CDR2 is FYNNEI in the germline V gene. CDR3 in amino acids: CASSGPLSVSEF. CDR3 in DNA: TGTGCCAGCAGTGGCCCCCTGAGCGTCAGTGAATTC.

The rearrangement joins TRBV9 to TRBJ2-3; 11 bases align to TRBD2. From germline, CDR1 is SGDLS and CDR2 YYNGEE. This CDR3 has 18 residues. V was pared by 0 bases and J by 6 bases, with 12 bases of the junction left unmatched. CDR3 sequence (DNA): TGTGCCAGCAGCGTAGCCCCTCTAGCGGGGGGTTTGGTGGATACGCAGTATTTT. Protein product: CASSVAPLAGGLVDTQYF.

This clone showed up just a few times. This chain uses TRBV5-4 with TRBJ2-1; D may be TRBD2 (5 bases). Germline assignment: CDR1 SGHNT and CDR2 YYREEE (reference sequence). The CDR3 covers 15 residues. V lost 0 bases, J lost 9 bases, and 16 bases lay in between. The CDR3, as DNA: TGTGCCAGCAGCTTGGACCTTACTAGTGGCGGTGAGCAGTTCTTC. Its translation is CASSLDLTSGGEQFF.

This sequence joins TRBV7-2 and TRBJ2-1; D call uncertain. The V gene's germline CDR1 is SGHTA and CDR2 FQGNSA. The CDR3 spans 11 residues. V lost 6 bases and J 4 bases, leaving 4 bases between the germline ends. CDR3 sequence: CASRSYNEQFF. CDR3 bases: TGTGCCAGCAGATCATACAATGAGCAGTTCTTC.

This clone has a handful of counts. The gene calls are TRBV7-5 and TRBJ2-7; the DNA was not used to check the table's D call, TRBD2. TRBV7-5 is noted as a pseudogene. This CDR3 comprises 14 residues. The CDR3 is CARSFYTESYEQYF. CDR3 sequence (DNA): TGTGCCAGAAGCTTCTACACGGAGTCATACGAGCAGTACTTC.

This CDR3 is CASSPPGGTHYEQYF. CDR3 bases: TGTGCCAGCTCACCACCAGGCGGGACCCACTACGAGCAGTACTTC. The chain uses TRBV18 and TRBJ2-7; possible D gene TRBD2, 6 bases. The CDR3 contains 15 residues. The germline V gene encodes CDR1 KGHSH and CDR2 LQKENI. V was cut by 0 bases and J by 3 bases, with 12 bases left in between.

Of note for this clone: One end of the junction varies from germline; a read error may be responsible. The chain employs TRBV5-1 and TRBJ1-2; TRBD1 matches 9 bases. The CDR3 extends over 14 amino acids. From germline, CDR1 is SGHRS and CDR2 YFSETQ. CDR3 in DNA: TGCGCCACCAGCTGGACAGGGGATGGGAATGGCTACACCTTC. As protein: CATSWTGDGNGYTF.

The chain has TRBV3-1 (or the pseudogene TRBV3-2) and TRBJ2-7; 7 nucleotides align to TRBD2. The CDR3 is made up of 14 amino acids. Germline V gene data show CDR1 as LGHDT and CDR2 as YNNKEL (reference sequence). With 0 bases clipped from V and 3 bases from J, the junction kept 2 bases outside the gene matches. CDR3 protein: CASSQDGGSYEQYF. CDR3 nucleotides: TGTGCCAGCAGCCAAGACGGCGGGAGCTACGAGCAGTACTTC.